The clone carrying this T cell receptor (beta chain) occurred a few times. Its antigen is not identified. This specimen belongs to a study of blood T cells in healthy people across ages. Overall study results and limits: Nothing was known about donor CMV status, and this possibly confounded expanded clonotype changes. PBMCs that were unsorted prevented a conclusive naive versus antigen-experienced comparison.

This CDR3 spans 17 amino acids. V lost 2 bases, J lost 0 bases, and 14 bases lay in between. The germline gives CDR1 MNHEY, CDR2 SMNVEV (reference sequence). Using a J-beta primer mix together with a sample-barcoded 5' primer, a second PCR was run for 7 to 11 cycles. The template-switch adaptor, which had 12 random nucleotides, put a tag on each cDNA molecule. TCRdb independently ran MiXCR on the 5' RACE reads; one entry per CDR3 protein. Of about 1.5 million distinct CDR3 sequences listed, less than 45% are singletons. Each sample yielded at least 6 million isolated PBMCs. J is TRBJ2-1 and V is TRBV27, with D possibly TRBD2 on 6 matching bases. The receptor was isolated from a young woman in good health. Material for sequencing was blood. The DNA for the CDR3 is TGTGCCAGCAGTTTAATTGGCGGGGAGAGCTCCTACAATGAGCAGTTCTTC. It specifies CASSLIGGESSYNEQFF.